The clone carrying this T cell receptor (beta chain) was seen more than once but under ten times. No antigen is known for it. This record comes from a study of T cells after yellow fever vaccination. TCRdb re-called the 5' RACE reads with MiXCR, one entry per CDR3 protein. The sample holds about 630,000 distinct CDR3 sequences; around an eighth are singletons and the top ten take 14% to 15%. Study-wide results and caveats: Booster sampling recovered most clones from primary vaccination (approximately 97% CD4, approximately 90% CD8). A small proportion of clonotypes was detected in both the CD4 and CD8 compartments.

From germline, CDR1 is DFQATT and CDR2 SNEGSKA (reference sequence). This CDR3 region has 13 residues. Trimming took off 7 bases at V and 0 bases at J, with 13 bases between the two ends. Material: PBMCs, obtained on the day of the yellow fever booster vaccination. V gene TRBV20-1 combines with J gene TRBJ2-7; D not resolved. The receptor was derived from a man aged 25 to 40 who received the YFV17D yellow fever vaccine. CDR3 sequence (DNA): TGCAGTGTCGACGGGCCTACCTCCTACGAGCAGTACTTC. It encodes CSVDGPTSYEQYF.